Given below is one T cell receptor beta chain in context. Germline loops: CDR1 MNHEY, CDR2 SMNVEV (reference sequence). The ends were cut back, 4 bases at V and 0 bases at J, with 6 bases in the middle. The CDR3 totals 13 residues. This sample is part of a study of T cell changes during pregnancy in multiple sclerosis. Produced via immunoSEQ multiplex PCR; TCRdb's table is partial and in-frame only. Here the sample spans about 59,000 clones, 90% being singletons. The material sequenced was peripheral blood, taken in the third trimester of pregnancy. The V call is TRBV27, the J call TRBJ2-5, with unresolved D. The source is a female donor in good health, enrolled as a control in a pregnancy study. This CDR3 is CASSWAYQETQYF. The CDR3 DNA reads TGTGCCAGCAGTTGGGCCTACCAAGAGACCCAGTACTTC.